This T cell receptor beta chain was recovered during a study of persistence of HIV-infected CD4 T cells. As regards this clone: Its antigen is still unknown.

General study results and limits: CMV- and Gag-responding cells had lower TCRbeta richness than CD3/CD28-responding cells.

CDR1 and CDR2 (germline): MNHEY, SVGEGT. This CDR3 spans 19 amino acids. The J segment lost 0 bases and the V segment lost 4 bases, leaving 8 bases of the junction unmatched. The libraries were made with immunoSEQ version 4 in survey mode. Repertoires were generated with immunoSEQ multiplex PCR, while TCRdb's copy carries only in-frame clones and drops some. The sample lists over 60,000 clones, about 69% seen once, with under 2% in the top ten. Cells were stimulated with overlapping HIV-1 Gag 15-mer peptides. Memory cells lacking CD40L and CD69 with high CD45RO were sorted. Adults with HIV-1 started suppressive ART while chronically infected. Stimulated PBMCs had first been depleted of CD8+ T cells. CD8-depleted PBMCs were stimulated roughly 17 hours with anti-CD28/CD49d costimulation, CD40-blocking antibody and enfuvirtide.

The TCR was taken from an adult man with HIV who was CMV-seropositive. The chain recombines TRBV6-2 or TRBV6-3 with TRBJ2-1; 14 positions agree with TRBD2. The sample consisted of CD4+ T cells sorted from PBMCs after roughly 18-hour stimulation, taken from a patient who received antiretroviral therapy. This CDR3 is CASSFPGLAGVRSYNEQFF. The CDR3 coding sequence is TGTGCCAGCAGTTTCCCGGGACTAGCGGGGGTCCGCTCCTACAATGAGCAGTTCTTC.